Shown below are 12 T cell receptor beta chains from a single sample sequenced in a study of T cell responses to AZD1222 COVID-19 vaccine. Clones were read by immunoSEQ multiplex PCR, and TCRdb kept only the in-frame ones, dropping some. The table has tens of thousands of clones, 90% seen once. The starting material was peripheral blood, obtained on day 0 of AZD1222 vaccination. These receptors originate from an adult in good health.

This chain links TRBV24-1 with TRBJ2-1; TRBD1 matches 12 bases. The CDR3 loop spans 16 amino acids. The V gene's germline CDR1 is KGHDR and CDR2 SFDVKD. After removal of 4 bases from V and 8 bases from J, the junction contained 8 bases not matched to a gene. The CDR3, as DNA: TGTGCCACCAGTGAACGGGGGACAGGGGGCTGGCATGAGCAGTTCTTC. Translating it yields CATSERGTGGWHEQFF.

The chain employs TRBV11-3 and TRBJ2-3, with D hard to call. Germline V CDR1 and CDR2: SGHNT, YENEEA. V lost 1 base to trimming and J lost 3 bases, with 11 bases between them. The CDR3 is 15 amino acids. The CDR3 reads CASSLVGVGTDTQYF. CDR3 DNA: TGTGCCAGCAGCTTAGTTGGTGTAGGGACAGATACGCAGTATTTT.

The chain has TRBV7-3 and TRBJ2-3; weak D call: TRBD2 (5 bases). Germline CDR1 and CDR2: SGHTA and FQGTGA. The CDR3 covers 14 residues. V dropped 4 bases and J dropped 3 bases, with 11 bases sitting between them. The CDR3 DNA reads as TGTGCCAGCAGCTCTGGGGAGATAACAGATACGCAGTATTTT. Encoded protein: CASSSGEITDTQYF. Full variable domain (missing parts from reference TRBV7-3 and TRBJ2-3): GAGVSQTPSNKVTEKGKYVELRCDPISGHTALYWYRQSLGQGPEFLIYFQGTGAADDSGLPNDRFFAVRPEGSVSTLKIQRTERGDSAVYLCASSSGEITDTQYFGPGTRLTVL.

V usage is TRBV27 and J usage is TRBJ1-4; 8 nucleotides agree with TRBD1. The ends lost 3 bases at V and 8 bases at J; junction bases unmatched: 8. CDR3 size: 15 residues. Germline loops: CDR1 MNHEY, CDR2 SMNVEV (reference sequence). The CDR3 DNA reads TGTGCCAGCAGTTTCTATCCCCGGACAGGGGAAAAACTGTTTTTT. Translating gives CASSFYPRTGEKLFF.

This chain uses TRBV5-1 with TRBJ2-5; TRBD2 aligns across 8 bases. From germline, CDR1 is SGHRS and CDR2 YFSETQ. The CDR3 totals 15 residues. The V gene end was trimmed by 3 bases and the J gene end by 5 bases; junction bases not matched to a gene: 9. This chain's CDR3 is CASSSTSGLSETQYF. The CDR3 nucleotides are TGCGCCAGCAGCTCCACTAGCGGCCTATCGGAGACCCAGTACTTC.

This clone was counted a single time. The chain uses TRBV4-1 and TRBJ1-1, with 8 nucleotides matching TRBD1. The germline CDR1 and CDR2 sequences are MGHRA and YSYEKL. CDR3 length equals 13 residues. The ends lost 6 bases at V and 4 bases at J; junction bases unmatched: 4. As DNA, the CDR3 is TGCGCCAGCAGTTCCAGGGGGCTCACTGAAGCTTTCTTT. Residues: CASSSRGLTEAFF.

The J gene is TRBJ1-1, the V gene TRBV21-1. TRBV21-1 is a listed pseudogene. This CDR3 comprises 17 residues. The CDR3 reads CASIRNQGSPPRAEAFF. As DNA, the CDR3 is TGTGCCAGCATCAGAAACCAGGGATCGCCCCCGAGGGCTGAAGCTTTCTTT.

CDR3 nucleotide sequence: TGCGCCAGCAGCTATGATCCCGGGGGCGGGCGTAATTCACCCCTCCACTTT. As protein: CASSYDPGGGRNSPLHF. The chain is built from TRBV5-1 and TRBJ1-6, with D maybe TRBD1 (6 bases). Trimming took off 3 bases at V and 6 bases at J, with 19 bases between the two ends. The CDR3 runs 17 residues. Per germline, CDR1 SGHRS and CDR2 YFSETQ. The entire variable domain, with the rest obtained from reference TRBV5-1 and TRBJ1-6, is as follows: KAGVTQTPRYLIKTRGQQVTLSCSPISGHRSVSWYQQTPGQGLQFLFEYFSETQRNKGNFPGRFSGRQFSNSRSEMNVSTLELGDSALYLCASSYDPGGGRNSPLHFGNGTRLTVT.

The gene calls are TRBV6-5 and TRBJ1-2; possible D gene TRBD1, 5 bases. The CDR3 spans 14 residues. Germline V gene data show CDR1 as MNHEY and CDR2 as SVGAGI. Trimming took off 6 bases at V and 8 bases at J, with 19 bases between the two ends. The CDR3, as DNA: TGTGCCAGCAGCCTTTCGGTGGGGCCAGGGGGCTACACCTTC. Protein: CASSLSVGPGGYTF.

The V call is TRBV2, the J call TRBJ2-5, with a possible D match to TRBD1 (6 bases). V was pared by 6 bases and J by 4 bases, with 9 bases between. CDR1 SNHLY and CDR2 FYNNEI come from the germline V gene. This CDR3 region has 12 residues. The CDR3: CASSQGGETQYF. In DNA form, the CDR3 reads TGTGCCAGCAGCCAAGGGGGAGAGACCCAGTACTTC.

The J gene is TRBJ1-1, the V gene TRBV13; tentative D call: TRBD1 (6 bases). The CDR3 extends over 13 amino acids. In germline, CDR1 is PRHDT, CDR2 FYEKMQ (reference sequence). The ends were cut back, 1 base at V and 11 bases at J, with 14 bases in the middle. The CDR3 protein is CASSLEPGQGAFF. The CDR3 coding sequence is TGTGCCAGCAGCTTAGAACCGGGACAAGGGGCTTTCTTT.

The genes are TRBV11-2 and TRBJ2-3, with 8 positions matching TRBD2. J lost 1 base, V lost 0 bases, and 9 bases had no gene match. CDR3 length: 18 residues. Germline V CDR1 and CDR2: SGHAT, FQNNGV. The CDR3 nucleotides read TGTGCCAGCAGCTTAGATTTTCGGGGGGGGTCGGGCACAGATACGCAGTATTTT. Residues: CASSLDFRGGSGTDTQYF. Full variable domain (outside the CDR3, taken from reference TRBV11-2 and TRBJ2-3): EAGVAQSPRYKIIEKRQSVAFWCNPISGHATLYWYQQILGQGPKLLIQFQNNGVVDDSQLPKDRFSAERLKGVDSTLKIQPAKLEDSAVYLCASSLDFRGGSGTDTQYFGPGTRLTVL.